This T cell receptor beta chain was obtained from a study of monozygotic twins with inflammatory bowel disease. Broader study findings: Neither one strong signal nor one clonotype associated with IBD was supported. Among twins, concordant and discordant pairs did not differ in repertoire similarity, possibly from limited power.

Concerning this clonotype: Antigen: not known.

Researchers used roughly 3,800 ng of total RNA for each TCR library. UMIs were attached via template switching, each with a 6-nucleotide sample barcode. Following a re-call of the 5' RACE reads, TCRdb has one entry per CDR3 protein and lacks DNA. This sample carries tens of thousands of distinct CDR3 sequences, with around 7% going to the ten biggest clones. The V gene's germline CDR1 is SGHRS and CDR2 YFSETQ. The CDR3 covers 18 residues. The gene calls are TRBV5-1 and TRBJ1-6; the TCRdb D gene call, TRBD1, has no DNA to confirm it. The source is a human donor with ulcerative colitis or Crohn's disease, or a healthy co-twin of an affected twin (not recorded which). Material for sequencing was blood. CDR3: CASSLTFRTDSYNSPLHF.